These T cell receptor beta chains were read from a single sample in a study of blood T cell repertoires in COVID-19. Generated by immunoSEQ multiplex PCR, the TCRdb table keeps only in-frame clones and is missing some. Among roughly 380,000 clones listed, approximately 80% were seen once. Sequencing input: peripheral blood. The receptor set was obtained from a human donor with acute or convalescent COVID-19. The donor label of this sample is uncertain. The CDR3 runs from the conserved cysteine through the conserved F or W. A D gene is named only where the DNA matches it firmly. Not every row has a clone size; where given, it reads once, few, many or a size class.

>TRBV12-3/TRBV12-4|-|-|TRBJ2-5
TGTGCCAGCAGGCCGTACTTCCAAGAGACCCAGTACTTC
CASRPYFQETQYF
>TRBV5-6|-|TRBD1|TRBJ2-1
TGTGCCAGCAGCTCAGGGGGTGCTACCTACAATGAGCAGTTCTTC
CASSSGGATYNEQFF
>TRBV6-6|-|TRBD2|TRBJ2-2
TGTGCCAGCAGCGGGACTAGCGCCGGGGAGCTGTTTTTT
CASSGTSAGELFF
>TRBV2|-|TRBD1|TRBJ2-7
TGTGCCAGCAGCGACCAGGGGGTTCGGTACGAGCAGTACTTC
CASSDQGVRYEQYF
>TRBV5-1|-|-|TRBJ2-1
TGCGCCAGCAGCTTGGAGGAGCGCCATGAGCAGTTCTTC
CASSLEERHEQFF
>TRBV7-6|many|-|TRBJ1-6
TGTGCCAGCAGCTTGGAGACGTTCTATAATTCACCCCTCCACTTT
CASSLETFYNSPLHF
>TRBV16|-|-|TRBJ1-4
TGTGCCAGCAGCCCCGGAGCAACTAATGAAAAACTGTTTTTT
CASSPGATNEKLFF
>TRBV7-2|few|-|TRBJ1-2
TGTGCCAGCAGGTTACCGGGACTGATAAACTATGGCTACACCTTC
CASRLPGLINYGYTF
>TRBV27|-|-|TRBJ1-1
TGTGCCAGCATCTGGGCCACTGAAGCTTTCTTT
CASIWATEAFF
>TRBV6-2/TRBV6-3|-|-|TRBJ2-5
TGTGCCAGCAGTTACGCAGGGCCCCGTTGGGAGACCCAGTACTTC
CASSYAGPRWETQYF
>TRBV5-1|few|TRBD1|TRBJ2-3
TGCGCCAGCGCCGCTGACAGGGGGATTACAGATACGCAGTATTTT
CASAADRGITDTQYF
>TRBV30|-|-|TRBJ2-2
TGTGCCTGCAACCAAGGGGCCGGGGAGCTGTTTTTT
CACNQGAGELFF
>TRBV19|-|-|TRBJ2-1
TGTGCCAGTAGTACGCAGGGCCTCAACTACAATGAGCAGTTCTTC
CASSTQGLNYNEQFF
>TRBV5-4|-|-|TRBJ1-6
TGTGCCAGCAGCTGGACCGACAGGATGAGTTCACCCCTCCACTTT
CASSWTDRMSSPLHF
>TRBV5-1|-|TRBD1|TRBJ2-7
TGCGCCAGCAGTCTCGTCGGGACAGGGGGCGTCAACGAGCAGTACTTC
CASSLVGTGGVNEQYF
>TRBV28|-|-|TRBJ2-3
TGTGCCAGCAGTCCAGGGGATGGGACAGATACGCAGTATTTT
CASSPGDGTDTQYF
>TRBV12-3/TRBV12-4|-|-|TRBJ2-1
TGTGCCAGCAGTGAAGACAGGCATGAGCAGTTCTTC
CASSEDRHEQFF
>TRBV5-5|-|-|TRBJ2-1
TGTGCCAGCAGCTTGGCTATTGAGCAGTTCTTC
CASSLAIEQFF
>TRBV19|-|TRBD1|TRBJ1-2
TGTGCCAGTAGTTTTGAGGACAGGTACTATGGCTACACCTTC
CASSFEDRYYGYTF
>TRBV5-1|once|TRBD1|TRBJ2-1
TGCGCCAGCAGCCCCGGGACAGGGGGGTCCAATGAGCAGTTCTTC
CASSPGTGGSNEQFF
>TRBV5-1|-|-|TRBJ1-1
TGCGCCAGCAGCTTATCGGGGGGCACTGAAGCTTTCTTT
CASSLSGGTEAFF
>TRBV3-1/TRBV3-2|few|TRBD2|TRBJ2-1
TGTGCCAGCAGCCTACTCGGCGGGAGGGTCAATGAGCAGTTCTTC
CASSLLGGRVNEQFF
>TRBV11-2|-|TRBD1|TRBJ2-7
TGTGCCAGCAGCTTAGGAATCGTCCAGGGGGCCTACGAGCAGTACTTC
CASSLGIVQGAYEQYF
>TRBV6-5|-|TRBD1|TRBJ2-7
TGTGCCAGCATCAGCCGGGACAGGCTAACCTACGAGCAGTACTTC
CASISRDRLTYEQYF
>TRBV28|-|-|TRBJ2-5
TGTGCCAGCAGTGTACTAGAAAACCAAGAGACCCAGTACTTC
CASSVLENQETQYF
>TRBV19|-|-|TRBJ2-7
TGTGCCACCTCCCCAGGGGCAGGGGGGTCCTACGAGCAGTACTTC
CATSPGAGGSYEQYF
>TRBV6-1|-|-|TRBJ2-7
TGTGCCAGCAGTGAATGGAATCAGGTACGCTCCTACGAGCAGTACTTC
CASSEWNQVRSYEQYF
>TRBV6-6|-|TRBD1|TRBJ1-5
TGTGCCAGCACCCCGGGACAGCTTAATCAGCCCCAGCATTTT
CASTPGQLNQPQHF
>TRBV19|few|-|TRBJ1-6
TGTGCCAGTAGGGACAGTAATTCACCCCTCCACTTT
CASRDSNSPLHF
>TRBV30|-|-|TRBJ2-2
TGTGCCTGGAACGTCAGAAGTACCGGGGAGCTGTTTTTT
CAWNVRSTGELFF
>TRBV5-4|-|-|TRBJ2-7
TGTGCCAGCAGCGGAGGGGAAAGATCTACCTACGAGCAGTACTTC
CASSGGERSTYEQYF
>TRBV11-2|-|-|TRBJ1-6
TGTGCCAGCAGCTTAACCGAGCGTTCACCCCTCCACTTT
CASSLTERSPLHF
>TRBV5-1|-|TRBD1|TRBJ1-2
TGCGCCAGCAGCTACCGAGGGGACAGGGAGGAAGGCTACACCTTC
CASSYRGDREEGYTF
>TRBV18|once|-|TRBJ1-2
TGTGCCAGCTCCCCAGTATCGGACAGCGCCTATGGCTACACCTTC
CASSPVSDSAYGYTF
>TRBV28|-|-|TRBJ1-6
TGTGCCAGCACGGCGGTCCATAATTCACCCCTCCACTTT
CASTAVHNSPLHF
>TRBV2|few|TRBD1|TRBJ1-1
TGTGCCAGTTACAGACAGGGGGCAAGGACTGAAGCTTTCTTT
CASYRQGARTEAFF
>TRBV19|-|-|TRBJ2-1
TGTGCCAGTAGTTTCCAGGGTAGAAGTGAGCAGTTCTTC
CASSFQGRSEQFF
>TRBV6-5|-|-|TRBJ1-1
TGTGCCAGCAGTTCAACAGAGAACACTGAAGCTTTCTTT
CASSSTENTEAFF
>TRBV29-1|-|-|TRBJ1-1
TGCAGCGTTTTGAGAGGGGGTGGGAACACTGAAGCTTTCTTT
CSVLRGGGNTEAFF
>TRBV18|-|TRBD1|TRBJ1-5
TGTGCCAGCTCACCCACAGGGGGCGGCAATCAGCCCCAGCATTTT
CASSPTGGGNQPQHF
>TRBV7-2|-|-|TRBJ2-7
TGTGCCAGCAGCTTGGCAGGGTTCTACGAGCAGTACTTC
CASSLAGFYEQYF
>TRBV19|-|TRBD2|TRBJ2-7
TGTGCCAGTAGTCCGGGGGGACTAGCGGGGGACTCCTACGAGCAGTACTTC
CASSPGGLAGDSYEQYF
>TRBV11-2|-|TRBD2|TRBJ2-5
TGTGCCAGCAAGCGGCTAGCGGGGGACCAAGAGACCCAGTACTTC
CASKRLAGDQETQYF
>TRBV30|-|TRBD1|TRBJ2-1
TGTGCCTGGAGTGGGGACAGTAGCTCCTACAATGAGCAGTTCTTC
CAWSGDSSSYNEQFF
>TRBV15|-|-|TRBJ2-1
TGTGCCACCGTGAGAGGGGGGGAATACAATGAGCAGTTCTTC
CATVRGGEYNEQFF
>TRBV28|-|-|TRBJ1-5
TGTGCCAGCAGTTTCCGGGGGGAGTTAAATCAGCCCCAGCATTTT
CASSFRGELNQPQHF
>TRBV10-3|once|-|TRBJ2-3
TGTGCCATCAGTGAGATGGCGGGACTCACAGATACGCAGTATTTT
CAISEMAGLTDTQYF
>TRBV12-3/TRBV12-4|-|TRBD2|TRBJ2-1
TGTGCCAGCAGTCCCGGGGGGACCTGGTTCTTC
CASSPGGTWFF
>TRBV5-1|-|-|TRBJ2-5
TGCGCCAGCACCCTAAGAATAGGGAGAGAGACCCAGTACTTC
CASTLRIGRETQYF
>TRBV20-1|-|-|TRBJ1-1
TGCAGTGCTAGTTTATCAGACAGGCCGAACACTGAAGCTTTCTTT
CSASLSDRPNTEAFF
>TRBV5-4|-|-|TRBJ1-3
TGTGCCAGCAGCCGGGCCGGGACATTGGGAAACACCATATATTTT
CASSRAGTLGNTIYF
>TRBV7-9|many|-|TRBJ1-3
TGTGCCAGCAGCCTAACCTCTGGAAACACCATATATTTT
CASSLTSGNTIYF
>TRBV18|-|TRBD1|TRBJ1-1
TGTGCCAGCTCACCCAACCCCCGGGACAGGGGAGAAGCTTTCTTT
CASSPNPRDRGEAFF
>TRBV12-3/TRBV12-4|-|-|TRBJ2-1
TGTGCCAGCAGTCATCAGGGATACGAGCAGTTCTTC
CASSHQGYEQFF
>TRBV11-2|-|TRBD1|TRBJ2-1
TGTGCCAGCGAGGTGGACAGGGGGGTCTATGAGCAGTTCTTC
CASEVDRGVYEQFF
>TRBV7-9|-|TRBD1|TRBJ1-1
TGTGCCAGCAGCTTACCGGGACAGGGGGGAGGGAACACTGAAGCTTTCTTT
CASSLPGQGGGNTEAFF
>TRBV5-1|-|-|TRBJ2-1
TGCGCCAGCAGACGACTAACGGTGTACGAGCAGTTCTTC
CASRRLTVYEQFF
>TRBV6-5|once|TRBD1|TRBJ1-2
TGTGCCAGCAGTTACTGGGGTGGACAGGGGGCAGCTGGCTACACCTTC
CASSYWGGQGAAGYTF
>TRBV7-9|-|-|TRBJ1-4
TGTGCCAGCAGCACCGACCGGACGGTCGGAGGACTGTTTTTT
CASSTDRTVGGLFF
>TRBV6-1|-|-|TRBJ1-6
TGTGCCAGCAGTGAGAGTAGCCCCTCCTATTATTCACCCCTCCACTTT
CASSESSPSYYSPLHF